The present entry profiles one T cell receptor (beta chain) with its context. The sample comes from a study of blood T cell repertoires in COVID-19. The ends were cut back, 0 bases at V and 4 bases at J, with 5 bases in the middle. Germline V gene data show CDR1 as KGHDR and CDR2 as SFDVKD. The CDR3 loop spans 13 amino acids. Method: immunoSEQ multiplex PCR; TCRdb's copy keeps in-frame clones and lacks some. The repertoire has around 260,000 clones, around nine tenths of them found once; the top ten carry around 9.6%. The clonotype was recovered from a woman aged 70 to 79 with COVID-19, enrolled during active disease. Sequenced material: peripheral blood. The chain joins TRBV24-1 to TRBJ1-1, with D unresolved. The CDR3 DNA follows: TGTGCCACCAGTGATTTGCCCGGCACTGAAGCTTTCTTT. Its translation: CATSDLPGTEAFF.